A single sample is the source of the 13 T cell receptor beta chains below, sequenced in a study of T cells in localized non-small cell lung cancer (dated by TCRdb to about 2020). The library was prepared using the immunoSEQ multiplex PCR assay. The source is immuneACCESS, and TCRdb retained only in-frame sequences with V and J called. Part of the clones is not carried over; for the studies checked, unresolved V genes explain less than half of this, and the remainder is unexplained. The sample records about 53,000 clones, approximately 88% of which are singletons. The ten top clones hold roughly 17% of the sample. The sample was peripheral blood mononuclear cells, taken before any cancer treatment. The receptors here all came from a man aged 35 to 69 with stage III lung adenocarcinoma.

Only a few counts were recorded for this clone. The rearrangement uses TRBV9 and TRBJ1-1, with D perhaps matching TRBD1 (5 bases). The V end lost 2 bases, the J end lost 0 bases, and 8 bases lay between the germline ends. CDR1 and CDR2 from the germline V gene are SGDLS and YYNGEE. The CDR3 runs to 14 residues. Here the CDR3 reads CASSVEGVNTEAFF. The CDR3 nucleotides read TGTGCCAGCAGCGTGGAAGGGGTGAACACTGAAGCTTTCTTT.

V gene TRBV7-2 combines with J gene TRBJ2-2, with TRBD1 matching 9 bases. Germline trimming cut 5 bases from V and 7 bases from J; bases unmatched to any gene: 8. The CDR3 is made up of 15 amino acids. CDR1 and CDR2 (germline): SGHTA, FQGNSA. The CDR3 loop reads CASSPRTGVNGELFF. CDR3 nucleotide sequence: TGTGCCAGCAGCCCGAGGACAGGGGTGAACGGGGAGCTGTTTTTT.

This rearrangement joins TRBV5-6 to TRBJ2-7, with 9 bases that match TRBD2. This CDR3 is built from 18 residues. The junction had 14 bases not matched to a gene; V was cut back by 4 bases and J by 0 bases. Germline CDR1 SGHDT, CDR2 YYEEEE. The CDR3 loop is CASSDGVAGAISSYEQYF. CDR3 DNA: TGTGCCAGCAGCGATGGGGTAGCGGGGGCAATCAGCTCCTACGAGCAGTACTTC. Full variable domain (outside the CDR3, taken from reference TRBV5-6 and TRBJ2-7): DAGVTQSPTHLIKTRGQQVTLRCSPKSGHDTVSWYQQALGQGPQFIFQYYEEEERQRGNFPDRFSGHQFPNYSSELNVNALLLGDSALYLCASSDGVAGAISSYEQYFGPGTRLTVT.

This chain uses TRBV18 with TRBJ1-1; D is ambiguous. V gave up 2 bases and J gave up 3 bases, with 10 bases separating them. This CDR3 spans 14 amino acids. Germline lookup yields CDR1 KGHSH and CDR2 LQKENI. In nucleotides, the CDR3 is TGTGCCAGCTCACCAGGCACCGCTTACACTGAAGCTTTCTTT. Translation: CASSPGTAYTEAFF.

The rearrangement links TRBV7-3 to TRBJ2-3; D perhaps matches TRBD1 (6 bases). Germline assignment: CDR1 SGHTA and CDR2 FQGTGA. This CDR3 spans 13 amino acids. Trimming took off 2 bases at V and 6 bases at J, with 9 bases between the two ends. The DNA of the CDR3 is TGTGCCAGCAGCTTAGAGGGGGATGATACGCAGTATTTT. Its translation: CASSLEGDDTQYF.

The genes are TRBV6-1 and TRBJ2-7; TRBD1 agrees at 9 bases. This CDR3 has 14 residues. Germline CDR1 MNHNS, CDR2 SASEGT. Trimming cost V 6 bases and J 5 bases; bases outside gene matches: 8. The CDR3 coding sequence is TGTGCCAGCAGGTCACAGGGGGCGTTGAACGAGCAGTACTTC. This translates into CASRSQGALNEQYF.

This clone was counted between two and nine times. This chain joins TRBV10-2 and TRBJ2-3; perhaps TRBD2 as D (6 bases). The CDR3 extends over 15 amino acids. The V gene's germline CDR1 is WSHSY and CDR2 SAAADI. V dropped 8 bases and J dropped 0 bases, with 15 bases sitting between them. The CDR3 protein is CASGRDSPSTDTQYF. CDR3 DNA: TGCGCCAGCGGTCGGGACTCCCCTAGCACAGATACGCAGTATTTT.

The rearrangement uses TRBV19 and TRBJ1-1; a possible D gene is TRBD1 (6 bases). The CDR3 covers 15 residues. V was clipped by 7 bases and J by 0 bases, with 15 bases between them. Germline V lookup: CDR1 LNHDA, CDR2 SQIVND (reference sequence). The CDR3 loop reads CASTLYGDMNTEAFF. CDR3 nucleotides: TGTGCCAGTACATTATACGGGGACATGAACACTGAAGCTTTCTTT.

The chain recombines TRBV6-1 with TRBJ2-5; 14 bases are a match to TRBD2. The V gene's germline CDR1 is MNHNS and CDR2 SASEGT. With 4 bases clipped from V and 5 bases from J, the junction kept 9 bases outside the gene matches. CDR3 length: 17 amino acids. The CDR3 is CASSAPRLAGGRETQYF. DNA of the CDR3: TGTGCCAGCAGTGCGCCTAGACTAGCGGGGGGGAGGGAGACCCAGTACTTC.

CDR3 in DNA: TGTGCCAGTTACCCCCCCGGCCGAGCCAAAAACATTCAGTACTTC. It translates to CASYPPGRAKNIQYF. The genes are TRBV6-5 and TRBJ2-4; the D is unclear. Germline lookup yields CDR1 MNHEY and CDR2 SVGAGI. The V end was cut by 9 bases, the J end by 0 bases, with 15 bases between. This CDR3 region has 15 residues.

The chain combines TRBV7-8 with TRBJ2-7; 9 bases align to TRBD2. The CDR3 runs 15 residues. Germline V gene sequence: CDR1 SGHVS, CDR2 FQNEAQ. V was pared by 5 bases and J by 4 bases, with 9 bases of the junction left unmatched. The CDR3 DNA follows: TGTGCCAGCAGCCCCCCAAGGCGGGAGGGGTACGAGCAGTACTTC. This gives the protein CASSPPRREGYEQYF.

V gene TRBV5-1 combines with J gene TRBJ2-3; TRBD2 matches 9 bases. J was trimmed by 9 bases and V by 4 bases; bases with no gene match: 18. From germline, CDR1 is SGHRS and CDR2 YFSETQ. This CDR3 is 17 amino acids long. The CDR3 coding sequence is TGCGCCAGCAGCCCGCAGCGGACTGGCGGGAGGGTTGACACGCAGTATTTT. It encodes CASSPQRTGGRVDTQYF.

The V call is TRBV15, the J call TRBJ2-2; D remains unclear. V was trimmed by 0 bases and J by 2 bases, leaving 10 bases between them. The CDR3 is 16 residues long. Germline-derived CDR1 and CDR2 are LNHNV and YYDKDF (reference sequence). The CDR3 coding sequence is TGTGCCACCAGCAGAGATAAGGTTACAAACACCGGGGAGCTGTTTTTT. This encodes CATSRDKVTNTGELFF.